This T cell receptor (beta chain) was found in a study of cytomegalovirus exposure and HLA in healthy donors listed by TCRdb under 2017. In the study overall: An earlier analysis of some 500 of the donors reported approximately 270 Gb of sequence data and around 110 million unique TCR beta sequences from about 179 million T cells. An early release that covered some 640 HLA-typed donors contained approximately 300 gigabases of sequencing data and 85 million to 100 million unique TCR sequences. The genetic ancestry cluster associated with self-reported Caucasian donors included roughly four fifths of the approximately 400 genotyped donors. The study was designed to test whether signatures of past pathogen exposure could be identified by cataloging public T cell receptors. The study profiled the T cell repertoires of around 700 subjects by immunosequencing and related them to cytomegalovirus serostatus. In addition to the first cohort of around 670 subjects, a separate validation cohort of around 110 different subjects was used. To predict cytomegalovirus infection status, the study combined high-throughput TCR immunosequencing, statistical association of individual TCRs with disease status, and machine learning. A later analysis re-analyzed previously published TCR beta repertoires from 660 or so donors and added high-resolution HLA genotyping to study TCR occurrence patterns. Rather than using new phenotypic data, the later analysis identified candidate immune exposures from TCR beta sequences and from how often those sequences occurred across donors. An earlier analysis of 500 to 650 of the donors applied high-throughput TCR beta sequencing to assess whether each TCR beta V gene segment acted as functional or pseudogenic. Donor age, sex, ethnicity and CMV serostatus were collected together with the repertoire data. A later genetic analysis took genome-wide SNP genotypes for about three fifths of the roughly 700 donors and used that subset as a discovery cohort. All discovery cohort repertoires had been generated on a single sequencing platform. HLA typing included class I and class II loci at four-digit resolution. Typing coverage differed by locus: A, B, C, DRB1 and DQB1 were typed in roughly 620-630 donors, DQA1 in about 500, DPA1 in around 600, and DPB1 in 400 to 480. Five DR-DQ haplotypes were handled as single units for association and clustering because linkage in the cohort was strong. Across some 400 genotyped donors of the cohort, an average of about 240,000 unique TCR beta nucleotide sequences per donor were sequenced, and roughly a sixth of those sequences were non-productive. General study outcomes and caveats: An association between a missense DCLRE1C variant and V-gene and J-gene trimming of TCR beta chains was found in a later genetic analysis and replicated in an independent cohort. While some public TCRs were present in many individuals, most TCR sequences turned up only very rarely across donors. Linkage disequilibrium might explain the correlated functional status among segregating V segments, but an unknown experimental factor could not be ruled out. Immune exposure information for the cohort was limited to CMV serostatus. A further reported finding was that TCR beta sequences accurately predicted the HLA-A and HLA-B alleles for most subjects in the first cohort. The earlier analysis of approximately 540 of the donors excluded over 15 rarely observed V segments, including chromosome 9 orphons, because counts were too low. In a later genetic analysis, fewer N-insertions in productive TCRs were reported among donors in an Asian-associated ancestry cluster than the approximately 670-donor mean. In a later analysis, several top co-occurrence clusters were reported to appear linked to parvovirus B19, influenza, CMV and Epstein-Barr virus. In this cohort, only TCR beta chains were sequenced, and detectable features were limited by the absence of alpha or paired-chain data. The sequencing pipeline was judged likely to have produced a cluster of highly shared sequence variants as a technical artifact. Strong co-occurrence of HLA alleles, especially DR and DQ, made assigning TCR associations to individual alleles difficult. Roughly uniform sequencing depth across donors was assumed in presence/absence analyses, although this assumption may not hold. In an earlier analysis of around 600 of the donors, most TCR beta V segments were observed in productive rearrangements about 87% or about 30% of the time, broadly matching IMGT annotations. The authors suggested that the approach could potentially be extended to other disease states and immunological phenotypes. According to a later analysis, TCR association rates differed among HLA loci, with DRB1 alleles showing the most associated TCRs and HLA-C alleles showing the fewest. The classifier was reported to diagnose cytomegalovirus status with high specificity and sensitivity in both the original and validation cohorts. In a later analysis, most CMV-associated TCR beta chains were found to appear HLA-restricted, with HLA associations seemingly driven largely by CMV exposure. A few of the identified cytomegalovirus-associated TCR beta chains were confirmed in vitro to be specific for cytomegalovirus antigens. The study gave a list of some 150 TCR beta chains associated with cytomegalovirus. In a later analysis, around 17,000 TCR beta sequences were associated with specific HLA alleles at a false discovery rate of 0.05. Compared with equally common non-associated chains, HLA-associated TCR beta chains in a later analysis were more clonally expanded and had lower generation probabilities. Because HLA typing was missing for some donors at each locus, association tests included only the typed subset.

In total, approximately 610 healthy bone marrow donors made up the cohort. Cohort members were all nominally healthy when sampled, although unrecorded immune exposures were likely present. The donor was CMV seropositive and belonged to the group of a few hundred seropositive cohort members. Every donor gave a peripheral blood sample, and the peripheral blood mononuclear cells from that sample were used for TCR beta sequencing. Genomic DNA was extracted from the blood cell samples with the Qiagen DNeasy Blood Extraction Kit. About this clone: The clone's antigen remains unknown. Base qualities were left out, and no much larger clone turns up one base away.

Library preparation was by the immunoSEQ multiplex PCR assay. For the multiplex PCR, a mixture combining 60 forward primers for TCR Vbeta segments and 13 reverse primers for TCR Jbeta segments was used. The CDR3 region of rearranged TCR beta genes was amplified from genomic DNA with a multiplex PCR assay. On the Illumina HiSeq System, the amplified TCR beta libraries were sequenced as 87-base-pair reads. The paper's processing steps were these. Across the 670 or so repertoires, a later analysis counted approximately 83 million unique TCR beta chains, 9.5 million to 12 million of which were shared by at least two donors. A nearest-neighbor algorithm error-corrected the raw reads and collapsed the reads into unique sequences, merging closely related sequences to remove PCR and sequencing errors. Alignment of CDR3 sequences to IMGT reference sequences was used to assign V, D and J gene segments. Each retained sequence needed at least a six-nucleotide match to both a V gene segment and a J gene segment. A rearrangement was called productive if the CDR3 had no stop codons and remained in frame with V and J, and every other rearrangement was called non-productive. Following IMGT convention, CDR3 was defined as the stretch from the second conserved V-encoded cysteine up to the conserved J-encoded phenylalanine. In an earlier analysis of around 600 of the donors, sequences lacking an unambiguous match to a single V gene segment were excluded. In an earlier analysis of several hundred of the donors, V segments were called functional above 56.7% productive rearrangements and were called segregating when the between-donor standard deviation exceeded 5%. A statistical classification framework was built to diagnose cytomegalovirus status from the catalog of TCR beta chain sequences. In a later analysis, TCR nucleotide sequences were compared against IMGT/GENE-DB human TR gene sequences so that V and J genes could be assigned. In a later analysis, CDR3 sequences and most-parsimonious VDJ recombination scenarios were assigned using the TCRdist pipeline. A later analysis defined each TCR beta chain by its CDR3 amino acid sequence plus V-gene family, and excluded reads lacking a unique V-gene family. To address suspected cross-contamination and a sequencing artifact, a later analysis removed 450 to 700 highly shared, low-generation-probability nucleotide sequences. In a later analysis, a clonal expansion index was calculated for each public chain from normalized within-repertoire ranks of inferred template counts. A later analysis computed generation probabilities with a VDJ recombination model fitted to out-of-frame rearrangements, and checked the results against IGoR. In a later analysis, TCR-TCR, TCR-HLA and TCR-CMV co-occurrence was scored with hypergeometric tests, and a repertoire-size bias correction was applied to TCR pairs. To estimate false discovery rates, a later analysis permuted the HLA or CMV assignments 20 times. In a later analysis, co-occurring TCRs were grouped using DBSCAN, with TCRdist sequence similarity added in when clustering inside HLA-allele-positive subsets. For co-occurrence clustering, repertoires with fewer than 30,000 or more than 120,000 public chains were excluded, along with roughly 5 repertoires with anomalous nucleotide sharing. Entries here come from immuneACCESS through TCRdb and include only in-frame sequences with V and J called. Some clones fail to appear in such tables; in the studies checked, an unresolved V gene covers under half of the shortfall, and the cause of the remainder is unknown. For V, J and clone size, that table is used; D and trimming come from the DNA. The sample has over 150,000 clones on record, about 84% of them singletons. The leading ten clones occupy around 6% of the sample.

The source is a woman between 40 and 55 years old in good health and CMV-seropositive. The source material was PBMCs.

CDR3 protein: CASRVDTLYYNEQFF. In nucleotide form, the sequence is TGTGCCAGCAGGGTCGACACATTATACTACAATGAGCAGTTCTTC. The V and J genes are TRBV6-1 and TRBJ2-1, with the D gene call left open. The CDR3 has 15 amino acids, counting the end cysteine and phenylalanine. Of all the DNA, just the CDR3 is kept, 45 bases in frame from base 1. CDR1 and CDR2 are drawn from the germline V gene: MNHNS, SASEGT. At the junction V is shortened by 6 bases and J by 3 bases, with 15 bases in between.